This T cell receptor (beta chain) was sequenced during a study of cytomegalovirus exposure and HLA in healthy donors. Study findings and constraints: Most TCR sequences showed up rarely, but some public TCRs showed up in many donors. Three chains linked to CMV were shown in vitro to be specific for CMV antigens.

This clone was found many times. Its specificity is not known. Generated by immunoSEQ multiplex PCR, the TCRdb table keeps only in-frame clones and is missing some. Here the sample spans about 180,000 clones, more than 75% being singletons. CDR1 is MNHEY and CDR2 is SVGAGI in the germline V gene. With V trimmed by 6 bases and J by 4 bases, 5 bases remained unmatched. The CDR3 length is 13 residues. The rearrangement uses TRBV6-5 and TRBJ1-2, with TRBD1 matching 7 bases. The clonotype was recovered from a woman aged 25 to 45 in good health and CMV-seronegative. Material for sequencing was PBMCs. CDR3 bases: TGTGCCAGCAGCCTTGACAGGGTCTATGGCTACACCTTC. Its translation: CASSLDRVYGYTF.